This T cell receptor (beta chain) was captured in a study of T cell responses to AZD1222 COVID-19 vaccine. Only in-frame clones appear in the TCRdb table, and some are missing; sequencing was by immunoSEQ multiplex PCR. The sample includes some 150,000 clones, around 86% of them seen just once. The V and J ends lost 1 base and 0 bases respectively, with 18 bases between them. The CDR3 has 17 amino acids. Germline V gene data show CDR1 as SQVTM and CDR2 as ANQGSEA. The TCR originated in an adult in good health. This chain connects TRBV29-1 to TRBJ1-1; D is undetermined. Material: peripheral blood, obtained on day 0 of MenACWY control vaccination. CDR3 sequence reads: CSVEGIWTPTLNTEAFF. In nucleotides, the CDR3 is TGCAGCGTTGAAGGAATATGGACTCCCACCTTGAACACTGAAGCTTTCTTT.